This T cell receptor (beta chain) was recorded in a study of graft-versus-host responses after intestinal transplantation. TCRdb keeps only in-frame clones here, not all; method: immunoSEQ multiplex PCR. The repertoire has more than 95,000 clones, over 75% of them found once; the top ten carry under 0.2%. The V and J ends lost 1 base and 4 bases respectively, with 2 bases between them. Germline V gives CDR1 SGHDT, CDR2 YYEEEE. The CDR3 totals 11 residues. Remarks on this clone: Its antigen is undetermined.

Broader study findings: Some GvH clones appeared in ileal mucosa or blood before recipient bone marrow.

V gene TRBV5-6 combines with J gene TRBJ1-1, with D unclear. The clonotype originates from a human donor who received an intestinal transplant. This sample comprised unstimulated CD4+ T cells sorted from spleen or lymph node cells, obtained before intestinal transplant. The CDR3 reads CASSLRTEAFF. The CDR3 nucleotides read TGTGCCAGCAGCTTGCGCACTGAAGCTTTCTTT. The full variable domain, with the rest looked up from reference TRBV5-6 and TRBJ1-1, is DAGVTQSPTHLIKTRGQQVTLRCSPKSGHDTVSWYQQALGQGPQFIFQYYEEEERQRGNFPDRFSGHQFPNYSSELNVNALLLGDSALYLCASSLRTEAFFGQGTRLTVV.